Listed here are 3 T cell receptor beta chains from one sample, sequenced in a study of blood T cell repertoires in COVID-19. The protocol was immunoSEQ multiplex PCR, while the TCRdb copy is restricted to in-frame clones and leaves out a portion. Found here are over 110,000 clones, 80% of them singletons; the top ten hold 3.5% to 4%. Material: peripheral blood. The source is a man between 65 and 85 years old who had recovered from COVID-19.

This clone was detected once. The rearrangement joins TRBV2 to TRBJ2-1, with TRBD1 matching over 7 bases. From germline, CDR1 is SNHLY and CDR2 FYNNEI. V lost 1 base to trimming and J lost 6 bases; unmatched junction nucleotides: 3. The CDR3 loop spans 14 amino acids. The CDR3 DNA sequence: TGTGCCAGCAGTGAAGGGCACAGGGGCAATGAGCAGTTCTTC. The encoded protein is CASSEGHRGNEQFF.

V usage is TRBV5-1 and J usage is TRBJ1-1, with a weak D call TRBD1 (6 bases). The CDR3 length is 15 residues. The V end was cut by 0 bases, the J end by 2 bases, with 11 bases between. In germline, CDR1 is SGHRS, CDR2 YFSETQ. The DNA of the CDR3 is TGCGCCAGCAGCTTGGCCGGGACAACAAACACTGAAGCTTTCTTT. It codes for CASSLAGTTNTEAFF.

The chain has TRBV6-1 and TRBJ2-7; D remains unclear. Trimming took 2 bases from V and 2 from J, leaving 7 bases between them. Germline-derived CDR1 and CDR2 are MNHNS and SASEGT. The CDR3 is 13 amino acids. The CDR3 sequence is CASSEFLAYEQYF. DNA of the CDR3: TGTGCCAGCAGTGAATTTTTAGCCTACGAGCAGTACTTC.